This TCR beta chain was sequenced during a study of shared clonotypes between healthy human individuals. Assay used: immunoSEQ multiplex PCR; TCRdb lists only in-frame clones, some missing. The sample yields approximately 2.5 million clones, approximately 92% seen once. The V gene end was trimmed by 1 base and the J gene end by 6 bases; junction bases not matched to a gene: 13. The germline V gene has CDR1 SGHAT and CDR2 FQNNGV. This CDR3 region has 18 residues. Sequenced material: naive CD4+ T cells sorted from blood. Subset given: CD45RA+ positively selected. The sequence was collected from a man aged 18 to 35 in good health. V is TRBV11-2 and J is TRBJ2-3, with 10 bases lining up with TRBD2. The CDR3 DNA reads TGTGCCAGCAGCTTAGTTCTCTCAGCGGGGGGGCGACTCGATACGCAGTATTTT. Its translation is CASSLVLSAGGRLDTQYF. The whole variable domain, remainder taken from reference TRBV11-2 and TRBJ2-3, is EAGVAQSPRYKIIEKRQSVAFWCNPISGHATLYWYQQILGQGPKLLIQFQNNGVVDDSQLPKDRFSAERLKGVDSTLKIQPAKLEDSAVYLCASSLVLSAGGRLDTQYFGPGTRLTVL.